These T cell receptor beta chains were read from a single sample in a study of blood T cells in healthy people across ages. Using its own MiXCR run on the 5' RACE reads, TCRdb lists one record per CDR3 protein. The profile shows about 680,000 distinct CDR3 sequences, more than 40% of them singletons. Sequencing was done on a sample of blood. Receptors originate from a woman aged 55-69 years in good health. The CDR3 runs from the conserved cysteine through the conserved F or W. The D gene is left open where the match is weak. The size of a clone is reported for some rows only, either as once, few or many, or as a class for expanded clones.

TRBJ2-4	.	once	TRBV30	TGTGCCTGGGGCACCGTATTAACCAAAAACATTCAGTACTTC	CAWGTVLTKNIQYF
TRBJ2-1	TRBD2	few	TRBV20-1	TGCAGTGCTAGCCTCGGGAGGGCCTACAATGAGCAGTTCTTC	CSASLGRAYNEQFF
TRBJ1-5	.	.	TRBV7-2	TGTGCCAGCAGCTTAGTTGGGGAGGGAGGACAGCCCCAGCATTTT	CASSLVGEGGQPQHF
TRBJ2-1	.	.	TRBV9	TGTGCCAGCAGCTCTGGTGGGAAGGACTGGTTCTTC	CASSSGGKDWFF
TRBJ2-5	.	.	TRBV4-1	TGCGCCAGCAGCCAAGATGGAACAGGGAGGAGACAAGAGACCCAGTACTTC	CASSQDGTGRRQETQYF
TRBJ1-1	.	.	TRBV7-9	TGTGCCAGCAGCTCCCAAGACAGTTCTGAAGCTTTCTTT	CASSSQDSSEAFF
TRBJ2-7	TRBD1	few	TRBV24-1	TGTGCCACCAGTGAGGGACAGGGGGTCTCCTACGAGCAGTACTTC	CATSEGQGVSYEQYF
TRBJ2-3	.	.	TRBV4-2	TGTGCCAGCAGCCGAGGGGGGGATATGCAGTATTTT	CASSRGGDMQYF
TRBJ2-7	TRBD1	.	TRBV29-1	TGCAGCGTTGAAGGCTGGGACAGCTACGAGCAGTACTTC	CSVEGWDSYEQYF
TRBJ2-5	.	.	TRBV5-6	TGTGCCAGCAGCCGCGCAGGGGCGGAGCAGCAGTACTTC	CASSRAGAEQQYF
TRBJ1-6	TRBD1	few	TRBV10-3	TGTGCCATCAGCCCCACGACAGGGGCCGGGGCACCCCTCCACTTT	CAISPTTGAGAPLHF
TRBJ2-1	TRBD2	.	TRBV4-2	TGTGCCAGCAGCCAAGACGCGGGAGGCAATGAGCAGTTCTTC	CASSQDAGGNEQFF
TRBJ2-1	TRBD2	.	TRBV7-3	TGTGCCAGCAGCCCGATTAGCGGGGGTTACAATGAGCAGTTCTTC	CASSPISGGYNEQFF
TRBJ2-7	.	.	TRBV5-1	TGTGCCAGCAGCTTTAGCGGAGGGGCCTACGAGCAGTACTTC	CASSFSGGAYEQYF
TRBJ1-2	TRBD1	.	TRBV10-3	TGTGCCATCAGTGAGTCGAATTGGGACAGGGGGAAGAACTATGGCTACACCTTC	CAISESNWDRGKNYGYTF
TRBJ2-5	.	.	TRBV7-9	TGTGCCAGCAGCTCCGACCTACTCCCCTACAATGAGCAGTACTTC	CASSSDLLPYNEQYF
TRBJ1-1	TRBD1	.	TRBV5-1	TGCGCCAGCAGCTTGGACTTGACAGGGTTGAACACTGAAGCTTTCTTT	CASSLDLTGLNTEAFF
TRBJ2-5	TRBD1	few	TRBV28	TGTGCCAGCAGTTTGGGACAGGGGGCGGGTGAAAAGACCCAGTACTTC	CASSLGQGAGEKTQYF
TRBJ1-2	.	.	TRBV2	TGTGCCAGCAGGGGGGGGAGAGGCTACACCTTC	CASRGGRGYTF
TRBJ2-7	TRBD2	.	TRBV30	TGTGCCTGGAGAGTAGCGGGAGTGGGCGAGCAGTACTTC	CAWRVAGVGEQYF
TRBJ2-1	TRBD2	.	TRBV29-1	TGCAGCGTTGAAGCGGGACTAGTATCCTACAATGAGCAGTTCTTC	CSVEAGLVSYNEQFF
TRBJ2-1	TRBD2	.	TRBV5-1	TGCGCCAGCAGCTGGGGACTAGCTGTCGAGCAGTTCTTC	CASSWGLAVEQFF
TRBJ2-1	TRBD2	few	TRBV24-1	TGTGCCACCAGTGAATCCAGCGGGGCCGACAATGAGCAGTTCTTC	CATSESSGADNEQFF
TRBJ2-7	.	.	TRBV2	TGTGCCAGCAAGTCACTAGTCCTCCACGAGCAGTACTTC	CASKSLVLHEQYF
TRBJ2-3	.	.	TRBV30	TGTGCCTGGAGTGTTAGGGGACCCCGGGGTACGCAGTATTTT	CAWSVRGPRGTQYF
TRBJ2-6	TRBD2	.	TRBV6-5	TGTGCCAGCAGATTATCGGCGATAGCGGGAGGGCCTCGGGCCAACGTCCTGACTTTC	CASRLSAIAGGPRANVLTF
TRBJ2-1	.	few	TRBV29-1	TGCAGCGTTCCGAGGCAGAGTATCTACAATGAGCAGTTCTTC	CSVPRQSIYNEQFF
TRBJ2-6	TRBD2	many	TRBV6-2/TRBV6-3	TGTGCCAGCAGTTACGGGGGGGCTGGGGCCAACGTCCTGACTTTC	CASSYGGAGANVLTF
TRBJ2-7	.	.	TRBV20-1	TGCAGTGCTAGAACTTCGCCCTACGAGCAGTACTTC	CSARTSPYEQYF
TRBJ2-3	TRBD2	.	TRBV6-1	TGTGCCAGCAGCCAGGCCCTAGCGGGAGAGCGCACAGATACGCAGTATTTT	CASSQALAGERTDTQYF
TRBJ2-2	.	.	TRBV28	TGTGCCAGCAGCCGCCCTTATGCTTCGAACACCGGGGAGCTGTTTTTT	CASSRPYASNTGELFF
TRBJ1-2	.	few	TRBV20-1	TGCAGTGCTAGAGCTGTTGTGGGGAGAGGCTACACCTTC	CSARAVVGRGYTF
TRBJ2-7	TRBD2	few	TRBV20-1	TGCAGTGCTAGAGATCAACTAGCGGGAGGGTACGAGCAGTACTTC	CSARDQLAGGYEQYF
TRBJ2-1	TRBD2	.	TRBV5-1	TGCGCCAGCAGCTTTCAAGCTAGCGGGGGCGGTGAGCAGTTCTTC	CASSFQASGGGEQFF
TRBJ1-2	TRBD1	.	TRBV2	TGTGCCAGCAAACCAGGGGGCGAAGGCTACACCTTC	CASKPGGEGYTF
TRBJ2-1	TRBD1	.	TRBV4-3	TGCGCCAGCAGCCTGGGACAGGCAGACGGTGAGCAGTTCTTC	CASSLGQADGEQFF
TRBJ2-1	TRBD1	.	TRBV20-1	TGCAGTGCCGTAGGGGGACAGGGTCTTGATGAGCAGTTCTTC	CSAVGGQGLDEQFF
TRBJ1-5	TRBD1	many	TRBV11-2	TGTGCCAGCAGCTTAGGGGACAGGGGGTTGGGTCAGCCCCAGCATTTT	CASSLGDRGLGQPQHF
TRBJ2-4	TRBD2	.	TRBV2	TGTGCCAGCCGGCGGGGGGGGAACATTCAGTACTTC	CASRRGGNIQYF
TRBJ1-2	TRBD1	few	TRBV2	TGTGCCAGTTGGACAGGGGGAGGCTACACCTTC	CASWTGGGYTF
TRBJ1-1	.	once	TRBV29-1	TGCAGCGTTGAAGATGGGGGGACTGAAGCTTTCTTT	CSVEDGGTEAFF
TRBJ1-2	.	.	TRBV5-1	TGCGCCAGCAGCGCTAGACTGGGGGCCTATGGCTACACCTTC	CASSARLGAYGYTF
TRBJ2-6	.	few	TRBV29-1	TGCAGCGCTCGGACGAGGACAGCACCTGGGGCCAACGTCCTGACTTTC	CSARTRTAPGANVLTF
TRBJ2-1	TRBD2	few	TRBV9	TGTGCCAGCAGCGTAAGTGCCGGGACTAGCGGGAACAATGAGCAGTTCTTC	CASSVSAGTSGNNEQFF
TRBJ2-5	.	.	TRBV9	TGTGCCAGCAGCCCCGGTTCGAGGGGCGACAAAGAGACCCAGTACTTC	CASSPGSRGDKETQYF
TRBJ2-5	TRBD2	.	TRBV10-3	TGTGCCATCAGTGAGTCCCGACTAGCGGGTCCGAAAGAGACCCAGTACTTC	CAISESRLAGPKETQYF
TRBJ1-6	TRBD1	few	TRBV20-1	TGCAGTGCCCGGGACAGGCTTTCACCCCTCCACTTT	CSARDRLSPLHF
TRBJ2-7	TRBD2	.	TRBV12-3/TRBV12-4	TGTGCCAGCAAGGTCACTAGCGGGATTTACAATGAGCAGTACTTC	CASKVTSGIYNEQYF
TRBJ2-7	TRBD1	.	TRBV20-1	TGCAGTGCTAGAGTTAGAGGGGGCATTTACGAGCAGTACTTC	CSARVRGGIYEQYF
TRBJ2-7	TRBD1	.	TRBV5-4	TGTGCCAGCACCAAGGACAGGAGGCCTTACGAGCAGTACTTC	CASTKDRRPYEQYF
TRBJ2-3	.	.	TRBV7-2	TGTGCCAGCAGCATGCGGCAGGGATACGAGCAGTATTTT	CASSMRQGYEQYF
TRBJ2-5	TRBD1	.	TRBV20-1	TGCAGTGCTAGCCCGGGACAGGGAATAGCAGAGACCCGGTACTTC	CSASPGQGIAETRYF
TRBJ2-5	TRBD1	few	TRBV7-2	TGTGCCAGCAGCTTAGGATCGGGACAGGCTTACAATGAGCAGTACTTC	CASSLGSGQAYNEQYF
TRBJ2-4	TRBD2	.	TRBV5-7	TGTGCCAGCAGCTCCCCGGGGGGGAGGGGTGGTGTCAAAAACATTCAGTACTTC	CASSSPGGRGGVKNIQYF
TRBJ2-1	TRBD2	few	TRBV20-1	TGCAGTGTTTTCGCCGGGACTAGCGGGAGGGGGTCCTACAATGAGCAGTTCTTC	CSVFAGTSGRGSYNEQFF